This T cell receptor beta chain comes out of a study of blood T cell repertoires in COVID-19. Original handling: Researchers report that nucleated cell counts were estimated from reference gene primer amplification. Clones were read by immunoSEQ multiplex PCR, and TCRdb kept only the in-frame ones, dropping some. V and J calls and clone size are as listed in that table; D and trimming were resolved from the DNA. The table records around 140,000 clones, more than 60% of them present only once. The CDR3 totals 16 residues. Between the trimmed V and J ends, which lost 6 bases and 3 bases, there was a span of 17 bases. Germline V CDR1 and CDR2: LNHDA, SQIVND (reference sequence).

This chain joins TRBV19 and TRBJ2-2; possible D gene TRBD1, 6 bases. The origin of this receptor is a middle-aged man with acute or convalescent COVID-19. The source material was peripheral blood. The CDR3 protein is CASRDRGGSDTGELFF. For the CDR3, the DNA is TGTGCCAGTAGGGACAGAGGTGGTTCAGACACCGGGGAGCTGTTTTTT. Drawing the rest from reference TRBV19 and TRBJ2-2, the complete variable domain is DGGITQSPKYLFRKEGQNVTLSCEQNLNHDAMYWYRQDPGQGLRLIYYSQIVNDFQKGDIAEGYSVSREKKESFPLTVTSAQKNPTAFYLCASRDRGGSDTGELFFGEGSRLTVL.